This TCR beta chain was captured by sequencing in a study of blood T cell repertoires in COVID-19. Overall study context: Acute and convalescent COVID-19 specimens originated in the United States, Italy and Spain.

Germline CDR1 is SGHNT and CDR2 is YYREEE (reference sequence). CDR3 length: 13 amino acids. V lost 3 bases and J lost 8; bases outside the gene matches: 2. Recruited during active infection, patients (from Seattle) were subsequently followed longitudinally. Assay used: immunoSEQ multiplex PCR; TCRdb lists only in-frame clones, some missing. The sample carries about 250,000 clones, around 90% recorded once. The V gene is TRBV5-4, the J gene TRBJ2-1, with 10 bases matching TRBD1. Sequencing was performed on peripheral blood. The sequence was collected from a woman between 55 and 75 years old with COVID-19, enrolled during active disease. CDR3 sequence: CASSWDRGDEQFF. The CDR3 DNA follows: TGTGCCAGCAGCTGGGACAGGGGAGATGAGCAGTTCTTC.